The 11 T cell receptor beta chains in this list originate from one sample, sequenced in a study of T-cell memory formation after mild COVID-19. In TCRdb, the 5' RACE reads were re-called with MiXCR into one record per CDR3 protein. There are roughly 150,000 distinct CDR3 sequences in the sample; 10% to 15% occur only once, and 2.5% to 4% lies in the top ten. The sequenced sample was PBMCs or a T cell subset sorted from them (not recorded which). The receptors come from a man aged 18-30 years who had mild COVID-19 (a few samples of this study predate the infection). Cell type and time point are not known.

The chain employs TRBV27 and TRBJ2-3, with a tentative D call TRBD2 (6 bases). Trimming removed 7 bases from V and 0 bases from J, with 20 bases in between. Germline V gene data show CDR1 as MNHEY and CDR2 as SMNVEV (reference sequence). The CDR3 has 17 amino acids. For the CDR3, the DNA is TGTGCCAGCACCTCACCCGGGACTCGGGCTAGCACAGATACGCAGTATTTT. Translated, it gives CASTSPGTRASTDTQYF.

In its sample, this clonotype was seen many times. The chain employs TRBV28 and TRBJ2-5; D is undetermined. Germline V gives CDR1 MDHEN, CDR2 SYDVKM. The ends were cut back, 4 bases at V and 4 bases at J, with 13 bases in the middle. This CDR3 spans 14 amino acids. The CDR3 nucleotides read TGTGCCAGCAGTTCGGGCAGCTCATCAGAGACCCAGTACTTC. It translates to CASSSGSSSETQYF. Combining the CDR3 with reference TRBV28 and TRBJ2-5 gives the whole variable domain DVKVTQSSRYLVKRTGEKVFLECVQDMDHENMFWYRQDPGLGLRLIYFSYDVKMKEKGDIPEGYSVSREKKERFSLILESASTNQTSMYLCASSSGSSSETQYFGPGTRLLVL.

J is TRBJ1-6 and V is TRBV2, with D possibly TRBD1 on 6 matching bases. The CDR3 sequence is 15 residues long. In germline, CDR1 is SNHLY, CDR2 FYNNEI. Trimming cost V 8 bases and J 5 bases, with 16 bases left between them. For the CDR3, the DNA is TGTGCCAGCCGCCCCGGACAGACGAATAATTCACCCCTCCACTTT. Its translation: CASRPGQTNNSPLHF.

This clonotype was seen a few times. The V and J genes are TRBV7-2 and TRBJ2-5; 7 bases align to TRBD1. The CDR3 runs to 14 residues. Germline CDR1 is SGHTA and CDR2 is FQGNSA. V lost 0 bases, J lost 4 bases, and 2 bases stayed unmatched. CDR3 residues: CASSLAHRGETQYF. The CDR3 DNA follows: TGTGCCAGCAGCTTAGCGCACAGGGGAGAGACCCAGTACTTC.

The V call is TRBV11-2, the J call TRBJ1-1; no definite D call. Trimming left V 4 bases short and J 2 bases short, with 11 bases between. This CDR3 region has 14 residues. Per the germline V gene, CDR1 is SGHAT and CDR2 is FQNNGV. CDR3 DNA sequence: TGTGCCAGCAGCTCCAGCGTAGGCAACACTGAAGCTTTCTTT. This sequence encodes CASSSSVGNTEAFF.

This rearrangement joins TRBV18 to TRBJ2-7; 7 bases are shared with TRBD2. The CDR3 has 14 amino acids. The germline V gene encodes CDR1 KGHSH and CDR2 LQKENI. V trimming: 4 bases; J trimming: 5 bases; junction bases outside the gene matches: 8. The CDR3 DNA is TGTGCCAGCTCACGCCACGGGGGAGGGGACGAGCAGTACGTC. Residues: CASSRHGGGDEQYV.

This clonotype has a handful of counts. CDR3: CAWSVALNYEQYF. The CDR3, as DNA: TGTGCCTGGAGTGTAGCTCTAAACTACGAGCAGTACTTC. V is TRBV30 and J is TRBJ2-7, with unresolved D. Germline CDR1 and CDR2: GTSNPN and SVGIG (reference sequence). V was pared by 0 bases and J by 3 bases, with 9 bases between. The CDR3 loop spans 13 amino acids.

This chain joins TRBV19 and TRBJ1-1, with D unresolved. V was pared by 8 bases and J by 0 bases, with 13 bases between. Germline V CDR1 and CDR2: LNHDA, SQIVND (reference sequence). The CDR3 totals 14 residues. Here the CDR3 DNA reads TGTGCCAGTCCGCTCCCGAGATTGAACACTGAAGCTTTCTTT. It specifies CASPLPRLNTEAFF. The whole variable domain, filled in from reference TRBV19 and TRBJ1-1, reads DGGITQSPKYLFRKEGQNVTLSCEQNLNHDAMYWYRQDPGQGLRLIYYSQIVNDFQKGDIAEGYSVSREKKESFPLTVTSAQKNPTAFYLCASPLPRLNTEAFFGQGTRLTVV.

The chain employs TRBV10-2 and TRBJ2-5, with D possibly being TRBD2 (7 bases). The germline V and J ends were trimmed by 8 bases and 5 bases, with 21 bases remaining between them. This CDR3 is 15 amino acids long. Germline V gene data show CDR1 as WSHSY and CDR2 as SAAADI. The CDR3 loop reads CASGAEGGGYETQYF. CDR3 DNA: TGCGCCAGCGGGGCCGAGGGGGGGGGCTATGAGACCCAGTACTTC.

V is TRBV20-1 and J is TRBJ1-1, with a tentative D call TRBD1 (6 bases). The CDR3 has 15 residues. V was cut by 2 bases and J by 0 bases, with 13 bases left in between. Germline CDR1 and CDR2: DFQATT and SNEGSKA (reference sequence). The CDR3 is CSARRGGDLNTEAFF. DNA for the CDR3: TGCAGTGCTAGAAGGGGGGGGGACTTGAACACTGAAGCTTTCTTT.

This chain joins TRBV11-2 and TRBJ1-5, with D possibly TRBD1 on 5 matching bases. In germline, CDR1 is SGHAT, CDR2 FQNNGV. Trimming left V 3 bases short and J 3 bases short, with 9 bases between. The CDR3 is 14 amino acids. The CDR3, as DNA: TGTGCCAGCAGCTTCGGGACCTCCAATCAGCCCCAGCATTTT. Translating it yields CASSFGTSNQPQHF.